This T cell receptor beta chain was profiled in a study of human T cells and chemical hapten exposure. Study context: Small discrepancies in pooled library volume mainly accounted for the varying TCR yields per sample.

This clonotype was observed a handful of times. Its antigen is not identified. Findings of the study overall: TCRs at high frequency, those above 1 in 1000, did not change with DPC sensitization.

Time point defined: healthy volunteer bleed at 2 weeks. It was unfractionated whole blood from which total RNA was extracted. Germline V lookup: CDR1 SGHKS, CDR2 YYEKEE (reference sequence). The CDR3 consists of 14 residues. J was trimmed by 4 bases and V by 5 bases; bases with no gene match: 6. Individual cDNA molecules each carried unique molecular identifiers attached by the library. How the authors handled the data: Samples held a median of 95,638 TCRs, range about 23,224–690,600. TCRdb re-called the RACE reads through MiXCR, storing one row per CDR3 protein. The V and J calls were determined by TCRdb, not by the authors. The data show 50,000 or so distinct CDR3 sequences, 4.4% seen once.

This receptor was taken from a human donor in good health. Some clones in this sample may be carry-over from other donors' samples. The sequenced sample consisted of whole blood. The chain employs TRBV5-5 and TRBJ1-2; 9 bases line up with TRBD1. The CDR3 region is CASRHGGQGYGYTF. CDR3 nucleotides: TGTGCCAGCAGACATGGGGGACAGGGCTATGGCTACACCTTC. Together with reference TRBV5-5 and TRBJ1-2, the CDR3 gives the full variable domain: DAGVTQSPTHLIKTRGQQVTLRCSPISGHKSVSWYQQVLGQGPQFIFQYYEKEERGRGNFPDRFSARQFPNYSSELNVNALLLGDSALYLCASRHGGQGYGYTFGSGTRLTVV.